This T cell receptor beta chain was obtained from a study of blood T cell repertoires in COVID-19. Study-level background: Samples came from the United States, Italy and Spain, spanning acute and convalescent COVID-19.

Authors' analysis steps: Nucleated cell number was recorded as an estimate derived from reference gene primer amplification. Repertoires were generated with immunoSEQ multiplex PCR, while TCRdb's copy carries only in-frame clones and drops some. D and trimming were read from the DNA, whereas the V and J calls and clone size are those reported in that table. The sample yields roughly 180,000 clones, about 75% seen once. The sequence was obtained from a woman aged 45-65 years with active or convalescent COVID-19. Sequenced input: peripheral blood.

CDR3 nucleotide sequence: TGTGCTAGTGGTCTAGGGAGTTTTCGTTCACCCCTCCACTTT. It yields the protein CASGLGSFRSPLHF. The chain combines TRBV12-5 with TRBJ1-6, with D unclear. V lost 5 bases, J lost 9 bases, and 14 bases lay in between. The CDR3 is 14 residues long. Germline V CDR1 and CDR2: LGHNT, FRNRAP.